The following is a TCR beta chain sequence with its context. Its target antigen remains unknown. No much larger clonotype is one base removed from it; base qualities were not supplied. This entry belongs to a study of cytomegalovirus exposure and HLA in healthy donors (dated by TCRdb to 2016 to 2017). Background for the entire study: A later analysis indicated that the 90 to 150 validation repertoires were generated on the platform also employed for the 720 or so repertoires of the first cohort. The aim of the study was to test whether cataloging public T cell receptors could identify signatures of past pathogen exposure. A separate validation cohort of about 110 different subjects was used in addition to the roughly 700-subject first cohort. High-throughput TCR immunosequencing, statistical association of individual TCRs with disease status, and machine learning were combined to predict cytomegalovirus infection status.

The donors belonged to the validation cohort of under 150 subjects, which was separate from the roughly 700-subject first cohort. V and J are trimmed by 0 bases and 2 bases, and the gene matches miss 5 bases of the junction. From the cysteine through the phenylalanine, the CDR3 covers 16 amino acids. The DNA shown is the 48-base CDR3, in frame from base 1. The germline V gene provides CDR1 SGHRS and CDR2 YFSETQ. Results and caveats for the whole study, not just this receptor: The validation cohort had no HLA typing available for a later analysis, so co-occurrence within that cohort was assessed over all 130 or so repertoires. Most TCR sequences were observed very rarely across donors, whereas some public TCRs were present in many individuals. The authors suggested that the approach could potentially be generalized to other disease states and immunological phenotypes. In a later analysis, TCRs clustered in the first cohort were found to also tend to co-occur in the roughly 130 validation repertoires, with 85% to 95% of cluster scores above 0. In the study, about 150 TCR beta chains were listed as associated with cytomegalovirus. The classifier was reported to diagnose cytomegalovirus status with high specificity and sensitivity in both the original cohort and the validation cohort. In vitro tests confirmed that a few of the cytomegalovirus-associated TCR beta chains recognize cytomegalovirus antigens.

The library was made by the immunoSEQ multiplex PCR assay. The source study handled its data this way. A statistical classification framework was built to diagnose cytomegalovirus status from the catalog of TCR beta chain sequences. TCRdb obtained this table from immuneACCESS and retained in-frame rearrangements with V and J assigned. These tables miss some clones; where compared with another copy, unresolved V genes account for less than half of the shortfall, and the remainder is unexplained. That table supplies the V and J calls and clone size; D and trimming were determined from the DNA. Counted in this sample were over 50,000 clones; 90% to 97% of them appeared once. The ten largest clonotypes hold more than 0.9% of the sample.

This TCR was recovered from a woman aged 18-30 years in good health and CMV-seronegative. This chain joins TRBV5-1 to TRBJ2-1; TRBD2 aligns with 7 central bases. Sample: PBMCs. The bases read TGCGCCAGCAGCTTGGGGCTAGCGGCCCCCTACAATGAGCAGTTCTTC. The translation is CASSLGLAAPYNEQFF.